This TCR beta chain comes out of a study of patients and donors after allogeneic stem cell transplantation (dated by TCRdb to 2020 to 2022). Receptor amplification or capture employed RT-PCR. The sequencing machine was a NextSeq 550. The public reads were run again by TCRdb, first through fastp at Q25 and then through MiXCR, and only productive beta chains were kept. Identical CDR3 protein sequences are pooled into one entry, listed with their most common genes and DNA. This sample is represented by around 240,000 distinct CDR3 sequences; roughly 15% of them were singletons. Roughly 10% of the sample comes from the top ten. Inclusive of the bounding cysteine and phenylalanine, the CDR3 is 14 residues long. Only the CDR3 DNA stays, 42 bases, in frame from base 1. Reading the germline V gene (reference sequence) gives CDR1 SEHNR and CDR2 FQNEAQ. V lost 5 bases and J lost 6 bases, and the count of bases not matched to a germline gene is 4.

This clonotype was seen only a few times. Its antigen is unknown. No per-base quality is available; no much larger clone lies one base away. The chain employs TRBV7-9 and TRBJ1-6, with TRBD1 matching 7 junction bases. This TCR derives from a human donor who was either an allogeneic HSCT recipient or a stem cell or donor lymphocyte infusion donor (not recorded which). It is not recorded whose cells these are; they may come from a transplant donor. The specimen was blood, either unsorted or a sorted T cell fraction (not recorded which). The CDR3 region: CASSKGTANSPLHF. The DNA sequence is TGTGCCAGCAGCAAAGGGACAGCTAATTCACCCCTCCACTTT.